Listed below are T cell receptor beta chains from one sample, sequenced in a study of blood T cell repertoires in COVID-19. Repertoires were generated with immunoSEQ multiplex PCR, while TCRdb's copy carries only in-frame clones and drops some. This sample carries roughly 350,000 clones, under 95% of them seen once, and the ten largest clones take around 3.3%. The source material was peripheral blood. The receptors here all came from a woman younger than 30 who had recovered from COVID-19. Each CDR3 is given without its conserved first and last residue. The listing skips clone size in some rows; elsewhere it reads once, few, many or a size class.

V gene,J gene,clone size,CDR3 protein
TRBV27,TRBJ2-1,-,ASRPSGRANEQF
TRBV9,TRBJ1-1,-,ASSVDSHPGTANTEAF
TRBV6-5,TRBJ2-3,-,ASSYSRVADTQY
TRBV6-6,TRBJ1-5,-,ASSYTPNQPQH
TRBV19,TRBJ2-3,-,ASSIGTGGTDTQY
TRBV6-2/TRBV6-3,TRBJ2-5,-,ASSYSDPSSGSPGTQY
TRBV7-2,TRBJ1-1,-,ASSSHPVRGGTEAF
TRBV5-6,TRBJ2-1,-,ASSLRGTKILDEQF
TRBV27,TRBJ1-6,once,ASSFRVFNSPLH
TRBV29-1,TRBJ1-1,once,SVFRVRNTEAF
TRBV14,TRBJ1-3,-,ASSDRVTDTIY
TRBV4-1,TRBJ1-1,-,ASSLGTGEDTEAF
TRBV19,TRBJ1-3,-,ASSIRETGSFGDTIY
TRBV3-1/TRBV3-2,TRBJ2-1,-,ASSHVRTSGLQF
TRBV19,TRBJ2-1,-,ASSLHSGNEQF
TRBV5-4,TRBJ2-1,-,ASRLWILAGSYNEQF
TRBV5-6,TRBJ1-1,-,ASSLTGRAEAF
TRBV5-1,TRBJ2-1,once,ASWESGGSYNEQF
TRBV7-2,TRBJ2-3,-,ASSSLGLAEADTQY
TRBV7-6,TRBJ1-6,-,ASSLARQGNSPLH
TRBV5-5,TRBJ2-3,-,ASSPPGGRGTDTQY
TRBV9,TRBJ1-2,-,ASSFRQGYGYT
TRBV5-1,TRBJ1-4,-,ASSLSGVNEKLF
TRBV2,TRBJ2-2,-,ASRGTGGGSGELF
TRBV4-3,TRBJ2-1,once,ASSQEVLAPYNEQF
TRBV6-2/TRBV6-3,TRBJ1-1,-,ASSYIGTGHRAF
TRBV5-1,TRBJ2-5,-,ASSWAPMETQY
TRBV4-3,TRBJ1-5,-,ASSQDEGVNQPQH
TRBV15,TRBJ1-3,-,ATSRSFYSGNTIY
TRBV30,TRBJ1-5,-,AWRDRADQPQH
TRBV2,TRBJ1-3,-,ASSAEGRGLGSGNTIY
TRBV5-6,TRBJ2-1,-,ASSLLVGSITYNEQF
TRBV6-2/TRBV6-3,TRBJ1-5,-,ASSAYPQPQH
TRBV11-3,TRBJ1-2,-,ASSLGGYGYT
TRBV6-1,TRBJ1-2,-,ASSETGERGYT
TRBV7-2,TRBJ1-6,once,ASRVAGQGLSPLH
TRBV5-1,TRBJ1-3,-,ASAEGEGGNTIY
TRBV19,TRBJ1-1,-,ASSSDRVDTEAF
TRBV11-2,TRBJ1-2,-,ASSLGDRAGNYGYT
TRBV11-2,TRBJ2-5,-,ASSFPGRVATQY
TRBV19,TRBJ1-2,few,ASSPQGYGYT
TRBV29-1,TRBJ1-2,-,SATRGGANYGYT
TRBV4-3,TRBJ2-3,-,ASSHPGLAGLYTTDTQY
TRBV30,TRBJ1-1,once,AGRLNTEAF
TRBV2,TRBJ2-1,-,ASRGTGGSNEQF
TRBV5-6,TRBJ1-1,-,ASSLHQDLVNTEAF
TRBV6-5,TRBJ1-5,-,ASSYAGTQH
TRBV9,TRBJ2-2,-,ASSVRFGESTGELF
TRBV19,TRBJ1-3,-,ASSNRRTGHENTIY
TRBV6-2/TRBV6-3,TRBJ1-1,-,ASSYSRAINSEAF
TRBV5-4,TRBJ2-5,-,ASSSTSGSSSKTQY